Listed below are T cell receptor beta chains from one sample, sequenced in a study of radiation and T cells in renal cell carcinoma. Data came from immunoSEQ multiplex PCR; TCRdb stores just in-frame clones and leaves some out. The top ten clones hold around 13% of a sample with more than 150,000 clones, around 90% of them seen once. This specimen consisted of blood, obtained from a patient whose treatment included radiotherapy and nephrectomy. The origin of the receptors is a woman between 45 and 65 years old with renal cell carcinoma. Both conserved end residues are part of each CDR3. D genes are given only for firm matches. Expanded clones are given a class, and other clones once, few, many or no size at all.

TRBJ1-2 | . | TRBV4-1 | . | CASSPLFGAGPSYGYTF
TRBJ2-1 | TRBD1 | TRBV5-1 | . | CASSSTGTVYNEQFF
TRBJ2-5 | TRBD1 | TRBV6-1 | . | CASSEPGQGVETQYF
TRBJ1-1 | TRBD1 | TRBV19 | . | CASSITGVNTEAFF
TRBJ1-2 | . | TRBV5-4 | . | CASSQDRYGYTF
TRBJ2-7 | TRBD1 | TRBV6-5 | . | CASSMGGQGHYEQYF
TRBJ2-3 | TRBD2 | TRBV7-7 | . | CASSSGLAGGTDTQYF
TRBJ1-2 | . | TRBV15 | . | CATSRDLIIVGGATYGYTF
TRBJ1-4 | . | TRBV4-2 | few | CASSQDSHRELFF
TRBJ2-7 | . | TRBV2 | . | CASSLDSSYEQYF
TRBJ1-5 | . | TRBV6-1 | . | CASSERGNSQPQHF
TRBJ2-7 | TRBD1 | TRBV5-4 | . | CASSPGTGGEQYF
TRBJ2-7 | . | TRBV28 | . | CASSLGGAAVYEQYF
TRBJ1-1 | . | TRBV7-9 | . | CASSPAGMNTEAFF
TRBJ2-1 | TRBD2 | TRBV7-2 | . | CASSLVGGYNEQFF
TRBJ1-5 | . | TRBV7-2 | . | CASSPGYGSLRNQPQHF
TRBJ2-5 | TRBD1 | TRBV12-5 | . | CASGLVRDRPPQETQYF
TRBJ2-4 | . | TRBV6-5 | . | CASSLQGGGDIQYF
TRBJ1-1 | . | TRBV11-2 | . | CASSAQENTEAFF
TRBJ1-6 | TRBD1 | TRBV6-5 | . | CASSRLGQGGSPLHF
TRBJ1-2 | . | TRBV4-3 | . | CASSQEDFGPPGYTF
TRBJ1-3 | TRBD1 | TRBV11-2 | . | CASSFGQGRSGNTIYF
TRBJ2-7 | . | TRBV6-1 | . | CASMGAQGPYEQYF
TRBJ1-5 | . | TRBV18 | . | CASSPEDGVYQPQHF
TRBJ1-1 | . | TRBV30 | . | CAWSLTSRTEAFF
TRBJ1-1 | . | TRBV19 | . | CASSMVTDTEAFF
TRBJ2-5 | . | TRBV9 | . | CASSLRGRFETQYF
TRBJ2-1 | . | TRBV11-1 | . | CASISGGSYNEQFF
TRBJ1-2 | TRBD1 | TRBV2 | . | CASRTFGGQGDGYTF
TRBJ2-5 | . | TRBV10-3 | once | CASSPDRIQETQYF
TRBJ1-5 | . | TRBV7-9 | . | CASSPSNQPQHF
TRBJ1-1 | . | TRBV5-1 | few | CASSFEGSNTEAFF
TRBJ2-3 | TRBD2 | TRBV19 | . | CASSRGGENTDTQYF
TRBJ2-1 | TRBD2 | TRBV27 | . | CASSGLAAYNEQFF
TRBJ1-2 | TRBD1 | TRBV7-9 | once | CASSLSLGTGGRHGYTF